One T cell receptor (beta chain) is described in this entry. These data originate in a study of cytomegalovirus exposure and HLA in healthy donors. It was with 60 Vbeta and 13 Jbeta primers that the PCR ran. Produced via immunoSEQ multiplex PCR; TCRdb's table is partial and in-frame only. The table includes roughly 93,000 clones, around three quarters detected once. The CDR3 is made up of 15 amino acids. The ends were cut back, 1 base at V and 0 bases at J, with 7 bases in the middle. CDR1 and CDR2 from the germline V gene are MGHRA and YSYEKL. Sequenced input: PBMCs. The sequence derives from a man aged 40-49 years in good health and CMV-seronegative. This sequence joins TRBV4-1 and TRBJ1-3; D gene ambiguous. The CDR3 protein is CASSQAARSGNTIYF. CDR3 DNA sequence: TGCGCCAGCAGCCAAGCCGCGCGCTCTGGAAACACCATATATTTT.